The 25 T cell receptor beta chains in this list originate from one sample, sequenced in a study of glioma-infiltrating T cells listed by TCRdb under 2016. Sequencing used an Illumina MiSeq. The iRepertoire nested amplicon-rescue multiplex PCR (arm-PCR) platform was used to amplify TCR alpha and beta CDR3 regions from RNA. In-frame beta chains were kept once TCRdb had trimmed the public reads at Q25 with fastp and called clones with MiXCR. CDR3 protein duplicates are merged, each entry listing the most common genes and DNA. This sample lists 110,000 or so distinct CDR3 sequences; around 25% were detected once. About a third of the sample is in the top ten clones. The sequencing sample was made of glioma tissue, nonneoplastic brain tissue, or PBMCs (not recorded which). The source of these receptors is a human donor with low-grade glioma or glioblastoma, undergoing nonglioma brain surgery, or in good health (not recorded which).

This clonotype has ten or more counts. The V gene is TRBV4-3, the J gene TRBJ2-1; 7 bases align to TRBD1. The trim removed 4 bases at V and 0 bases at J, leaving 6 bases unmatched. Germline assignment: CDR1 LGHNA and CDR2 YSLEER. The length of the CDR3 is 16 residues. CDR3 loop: CASSPDRMISYNEQFF. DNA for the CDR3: TGCGCCAGCAGCCCGGACAGGATGATCTCCTACAATGAGCAGTTCTTC.

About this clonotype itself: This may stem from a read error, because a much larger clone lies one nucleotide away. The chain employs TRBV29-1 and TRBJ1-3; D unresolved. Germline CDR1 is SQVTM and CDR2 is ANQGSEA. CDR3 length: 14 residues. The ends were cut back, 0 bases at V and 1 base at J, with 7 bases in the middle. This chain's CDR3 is CSVEEAKSGNTIYF. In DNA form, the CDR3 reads TGCAGCGTTGAAGAAGCAAAGTCTGGAAACACCATATATTTT. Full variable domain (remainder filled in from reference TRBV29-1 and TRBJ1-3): SAVISQKPSRDICQRGTSLTIQCQVDSQVTMMFWYRQQPGQSLTLIATANQGSEATYESGFVIDKFPISRPNLTFSTLTVSNMSPEDSSIYLCSVEEAKSGNTIYFGEGSWLTVV.

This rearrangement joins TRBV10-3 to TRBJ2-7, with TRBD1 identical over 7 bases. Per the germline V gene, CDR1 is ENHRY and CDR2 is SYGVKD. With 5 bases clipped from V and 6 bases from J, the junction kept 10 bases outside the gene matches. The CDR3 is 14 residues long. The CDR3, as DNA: TGTGCCATCAGTACCGAGACAGGGCCCGGCGAGCAGTACTTC. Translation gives CAISTETGPGEQYF.

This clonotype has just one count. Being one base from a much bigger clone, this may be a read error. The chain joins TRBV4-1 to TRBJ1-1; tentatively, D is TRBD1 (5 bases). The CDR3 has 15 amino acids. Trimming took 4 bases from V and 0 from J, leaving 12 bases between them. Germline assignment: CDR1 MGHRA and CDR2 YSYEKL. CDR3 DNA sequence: TGCGCCAGCAGCCGATCCGTGACAGTGAACACTGAAGCTTTCTTT. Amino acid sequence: CASSRSVTVNTEAFF.

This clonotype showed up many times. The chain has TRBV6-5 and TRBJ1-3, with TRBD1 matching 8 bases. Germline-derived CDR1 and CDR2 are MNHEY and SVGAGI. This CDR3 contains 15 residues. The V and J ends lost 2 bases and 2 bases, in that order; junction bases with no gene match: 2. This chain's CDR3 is CASSYKTGAGNTIYF. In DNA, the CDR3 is TGTGCCAGCAGTTACAAGACAGGGGCTGGAAACACCATATATTTT.

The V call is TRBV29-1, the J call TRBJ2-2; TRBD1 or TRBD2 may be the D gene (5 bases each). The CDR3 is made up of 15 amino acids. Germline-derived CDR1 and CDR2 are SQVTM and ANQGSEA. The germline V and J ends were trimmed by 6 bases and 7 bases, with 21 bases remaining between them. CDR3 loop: CSVPDTGTQGGELFF. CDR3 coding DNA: TGCAGCGTACCAGACACCGGGACCCAAGGCGGGGAGCTGTTTTTT.

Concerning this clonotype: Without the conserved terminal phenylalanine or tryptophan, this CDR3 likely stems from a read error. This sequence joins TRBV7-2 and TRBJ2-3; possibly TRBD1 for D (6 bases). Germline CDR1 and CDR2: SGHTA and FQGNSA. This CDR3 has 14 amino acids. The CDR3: CASSLMGAGGTQYL. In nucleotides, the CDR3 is TGTGCCAGTAGCTTAATGGGGGCTGGAGGTACGCAGTATCTT.

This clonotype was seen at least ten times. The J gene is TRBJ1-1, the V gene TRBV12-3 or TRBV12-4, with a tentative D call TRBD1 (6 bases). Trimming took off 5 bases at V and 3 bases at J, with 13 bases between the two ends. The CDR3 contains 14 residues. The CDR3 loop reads CASSPLQGYTEAFF. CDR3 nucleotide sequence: TGTGCCAGCAGTCCCTTACAGGGATACACTGAAGCTTTCTTT.

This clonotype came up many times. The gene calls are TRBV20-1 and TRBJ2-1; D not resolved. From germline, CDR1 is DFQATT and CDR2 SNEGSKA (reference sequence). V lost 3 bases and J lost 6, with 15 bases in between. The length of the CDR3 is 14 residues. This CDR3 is CSARRSGRGNEQFF. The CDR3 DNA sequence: TGCAGTGCTAGGAGGTCAGGAAGAGGCAATGAGCAGTTCTTC.

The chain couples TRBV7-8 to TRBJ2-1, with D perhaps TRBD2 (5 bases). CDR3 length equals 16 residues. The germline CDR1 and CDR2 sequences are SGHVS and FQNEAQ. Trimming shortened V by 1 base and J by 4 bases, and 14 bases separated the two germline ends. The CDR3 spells CASSLVSKREYNEQFF. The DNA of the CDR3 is TGTGCCAGCAGCTTAGTCAGCAAGAGGGAGTACAATGAGCAGTTCTTC.

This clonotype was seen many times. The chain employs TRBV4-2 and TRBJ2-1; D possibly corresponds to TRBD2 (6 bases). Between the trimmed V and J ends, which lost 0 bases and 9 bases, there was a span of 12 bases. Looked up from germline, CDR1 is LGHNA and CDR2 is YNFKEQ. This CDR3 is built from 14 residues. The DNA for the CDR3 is TGTGCCAGCAGCCAAGAAAGGCGGGATTTTGAGCAGTTCTTC. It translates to CASSQERRDFEQFF.

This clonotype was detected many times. The DNA of the CDR3 is TGTGCCAGTAAAGACTGGAATACTGAAGCTTTCTTT. Translation gives CASKDWNTEAFF. The chain recombines TRBV19 with TRBJ1-1; no firm D call. Germline V gene data show CDR1 as LNHDA and CDR2 as SQIVND (reference sequence). The germline V and J ends were trimmed by 7 bases and 5 bases, with 11 bases remaining between them. The CDR3 consists of 12 residues.

DNA of the CDR3: TGTGCCAGCGGACCGGAGGGAGAGCAGTACTTC. Amino acids: CASGPEGEQYF. The V gene is TRBV9, the J gene TRBJ2-7; possible D gene TRBD2, 6 bases. This CDR3 is 11 amino acids long. Germline-derived CDR1 and CDR2 are SGDLS and YYNGEE. Trimming removed 7 bases from V and 7 bases from J, with 12 bases in between.

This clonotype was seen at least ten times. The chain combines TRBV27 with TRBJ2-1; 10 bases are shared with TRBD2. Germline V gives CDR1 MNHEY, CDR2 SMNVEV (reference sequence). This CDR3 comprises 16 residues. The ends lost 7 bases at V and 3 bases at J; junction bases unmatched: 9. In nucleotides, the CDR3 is TGTGCCAGCACCCAAGGAGCGGGAGGGCACTACAATGAGCAGTTCTTC. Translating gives CASTQGAGGHYNEQFF.

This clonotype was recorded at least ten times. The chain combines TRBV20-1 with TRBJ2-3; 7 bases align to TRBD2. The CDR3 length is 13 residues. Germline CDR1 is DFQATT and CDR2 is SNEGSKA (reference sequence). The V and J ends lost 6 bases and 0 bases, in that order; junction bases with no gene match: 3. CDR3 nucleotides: TGCAGTGCAGGACTAGTAAGCACAGATACGCAGTATTTT. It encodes CSAGLVSTDTQYF.

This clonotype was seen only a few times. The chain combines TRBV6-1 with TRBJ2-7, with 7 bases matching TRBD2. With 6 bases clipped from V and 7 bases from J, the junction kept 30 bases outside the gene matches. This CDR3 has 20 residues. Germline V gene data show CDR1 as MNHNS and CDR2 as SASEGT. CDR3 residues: CASRPAGFTAGRPSGMEQYF. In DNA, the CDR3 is TGTGCCAGCAGACCCGCGGGCTTTACAGCGGGACGACCCTCTGGGATGGAGCAGTACTTC.

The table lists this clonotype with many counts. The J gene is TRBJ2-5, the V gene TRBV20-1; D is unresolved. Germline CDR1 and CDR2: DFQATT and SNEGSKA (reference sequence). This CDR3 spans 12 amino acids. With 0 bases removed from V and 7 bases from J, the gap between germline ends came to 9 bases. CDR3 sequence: CSARDEIGTQYF. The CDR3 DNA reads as TGCAGTGCTAGAGATGAAATCGGGACCCAGTACTTC.

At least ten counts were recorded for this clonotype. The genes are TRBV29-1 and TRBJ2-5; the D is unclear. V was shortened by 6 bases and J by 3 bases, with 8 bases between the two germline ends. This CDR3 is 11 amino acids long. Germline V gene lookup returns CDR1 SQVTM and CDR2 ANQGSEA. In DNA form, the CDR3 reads TGCAGCGTCACCGTAAAAGAGACCCAGTACTTC. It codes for CSVTVKETQYF.

The CDR3 DNA sequence: TGCGCCAGCAGCTGGACCCGGACTAGCGACACAGATACGCAGTATTTT. It encodes CASSWTRTSDTDTQYF. This chain uses TRBV5-1 with TRBJ2-3; 9 bases are a match to TRBD2. Germline CDR1 is SGHRS and CDR2 is YFSETQ. The CDR3 contains 16 residues. V shed 3 bases and J 2 bases; nucleotides not matched to a gene: 7.

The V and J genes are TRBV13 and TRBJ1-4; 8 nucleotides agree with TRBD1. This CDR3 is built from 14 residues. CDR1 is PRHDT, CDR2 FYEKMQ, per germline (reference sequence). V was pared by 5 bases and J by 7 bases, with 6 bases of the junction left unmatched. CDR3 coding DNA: TGTGCCAGCAGCCGGACAGGGCTAGGTGAAAAACTGTTTTTT. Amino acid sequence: CASSRTGLGEKLFF.

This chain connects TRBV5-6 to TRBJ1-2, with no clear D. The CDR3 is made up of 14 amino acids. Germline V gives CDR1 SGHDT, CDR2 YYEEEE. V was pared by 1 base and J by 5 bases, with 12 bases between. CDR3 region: CASSLYSALYGYTF. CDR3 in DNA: TGTGCCAGCAGCTTGTACAGTGCCTTATATGGCTACACCTTC.

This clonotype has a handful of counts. CDR3 loop: CASSRGFNQPQHF. CDR3 coding DNA: TGTGCCAGCAGCAGGGGGTTCAATCAGCCCCAGCATTTT. The chain recombines TRBV12-3 or TRBV12-4 with TRBJ1-5, with 7 bases aligning to TRBD1. This CDR3 is built from 13 residues. Losses at the gene ends were 6 bases for V and 3 bases for J; bases not matched to a gene: 2.

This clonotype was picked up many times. CDR3 amino acids: CASSFREIGARSNQPQHF. The DNA of the CDR3 is TGTGCCAGCAGTTTTCGGGAAATCGGAGCAAGAAGCAATCAGCCCCAGCATTTT. J is TRBJ1-5 and V is TRBV28; D ambiguous. The germline V gene has CDR1 MDHEN and CDR2 SYDVKM. This CDR3 has 18 residues. V was trimmed by 3 bases and J by 1 base, leaving 19 bases between them.

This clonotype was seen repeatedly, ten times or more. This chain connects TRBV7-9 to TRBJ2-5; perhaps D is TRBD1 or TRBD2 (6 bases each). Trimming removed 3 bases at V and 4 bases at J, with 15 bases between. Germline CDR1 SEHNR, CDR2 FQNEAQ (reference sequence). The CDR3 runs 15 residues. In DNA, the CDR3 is TGTGCCAGCAGCTTGTCGGGGGCCCTCGGAGAGACCCAGTACTTC. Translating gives CASSLSGALGETQYF.

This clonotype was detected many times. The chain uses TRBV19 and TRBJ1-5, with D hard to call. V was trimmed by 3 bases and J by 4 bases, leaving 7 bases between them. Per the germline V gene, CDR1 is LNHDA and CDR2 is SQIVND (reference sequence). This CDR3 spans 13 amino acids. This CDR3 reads CASSINVNQPQHF. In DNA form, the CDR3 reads TGTGCCAGTAGTATCAACGTGAATCAGCCCCAGCATTTT.